This T cell receptor beta chain was sequenced during a study of blood T cell repertoires in COVID-19. For the study at large: Sources were T cells, B-cell-depleted T cells, or PBMCs; the material itself was cDNA or gDNA.

CDR1 is SQVTM, CDR2 ANQGSEA, per germline. With V trimmed by 6 bases and J by 4 bases, 7 bases remained unmatched. The CDR3 extends over 15 amino acids. The assay was immunoSEQ multiplex PCR, and TCRdb's table has in-frame clones only and misses some. The sample has approximately 230,000 clones; about 86% are singletons. Input material: peripheral blood. The sequence was collected from an elderly man with acute or convalescent COVID-19. The rearrangement uses TRBV29-1 and TRBJ2-3; TRBD2 aligns across 13 bases. This CDR3 reads CSVSGTSGVADTQYF. In DNA form, the CDR3 reads TGCAGCGTGTCCGGGACTAGCGGGGTTGCAGATACGCAGTATTTT.